The clone carrying this T cell receptor (beta chain) was counted a single time. Its matching antigen is unknown. The germline CDR1 and CDR2 sequences are SQVTM and ANQGSEA. The CDR3 spans 15 residues. V was clipped by 7 bases and J by 7 bases; unmatched bases: 14. Libraries were prepared by immunoSEQ multiplex PCR; TCRdb keeps only in-frame clonotypes and omits some of them. The data contain about 95,000 clones, roughly 69% of them singletons. The data were taken from a study of shared clonotypes between healthy human individuals. Study-level findings and limits: Naive CD4 clonotypes were shared across a few donors at 4.5% to 6.5%.

The receptor was derived from a man in his thirties or forties in good health. The material sequenced was memory CD8+ T cells sorted from blood. Subset here: CD45RO+ cells pooled with CCR7-negative TemRA cells. The gene calls are TRBV29-1 and TRBJ2-1; 9 bases fit TRBD2. The CDR3 reads CSALAGGTSQNEQFF. Here the CDR3 DNA reads TGCAGCGCGTTAGCCGGCGGGACTAGCCAGAATGAGCAGTTCTTC.